The 4 T cell receptor beta chains listed next were all sequenced from one sample in a study of control samples from healthy donors and cancer patients. The protocol was immunoSEQ multiplex PCR, while the TCRdb copy is restricted to in-frame clones and leaves out a portion. The sample lists more than 95,000 clones, more than 80% seen once, with 8% in the top ten. Sequencing was done on a sample of blood. The receptors come from a young man in good health.

The chain carries TRBV19 and TRBJ1-6; no firm D call. Germline lookup yields CDR1 LNHDA and CDR2 SQIVND (reference sequence). Trimming stripped 0 bases from V and 10 bases from J, with 13 bases between. This CDR3 spans 15 amino acids. The DNA for the CDR3 is TGTGCCAGTAGTATAGAGGGCGCATGGGGATCACCCCTCCACTTT. Its protein product is CASSIEGAWGSPLHF. The full variable domain, in which reference TRBV19 and TRBJ1-6 provide the parts outside the CDR3, is DGGITQSPKYLFRKEGQNVTLSCEQNLNHDAMYWYRQDPGQGLRLIYYSQIVNDFQKGDIAEGYSVSREKKESFPLTVTSAQKNPTAFYLCASSIEGAWGSPLHFGNGTRLTVT.

This clone occurred once. The chain recombines TRBV7-2 with TRBJ2-1; TRBD1 or TRBD2 may be the D gene (6 bases each). The V end was cut by 5 bases, the J end by 15 bases, with 20 bases between. The CDR3 covers 13 residues. CDR1 SGHTA and CDR2 FQGNSA come from the germline V gene. The CDR3 region is CASSGGGGLRRFF. The CDR3 coding sequence is TGTGCCAGCAGCGGTGGTGGGGGGCTCCGCAGGTTCTTC. Looking up the rest from reference TRBV7-2 and TRBJ2-1 gives the full variable domain: GAGVSQSPSNKVTEKGKDVELRCDPISGHTALYWYRQSLGQGLEFLIYFQGNSAPDKSGLPSDRFSAERTGGSVSTLTIQRTQQEDSAVYLCASSGGGGLRRFFGPGTRLTVL.

The V and J genes are TRBV19 and TRBJ2-7; 7 positions agree with TRBD1. Per germline, CDR1 LNHDA and CDR2 SQIVND (reference sequence). This CDR3 contains 14 residues. J was trimmed by 4 bases and V by 4 bases; bases with no gene match: 7. CDR3 region: CASSTPGQFYEQYF. The CDR3 nucleotides are TGTGCCAGTAGTACTCCGGGACAGTTTTACGAGCAGTACTTC.

The chain has TRBV7-9 and TRBJ1-4, with 8 bases identical to TRBD1. Germline CDR1 reads SEHNR; CDR2 reads FQNEAQ (reference sequence). V was pared by 4 bases and J by 7 bases, with 8 bases of the junction left unmatched. This CDR3 is built from 15 residues. The CDR3 reads CASSSGQDMGEKLFF. The CDR3 region has the DNA TGTGCCAGCAGCTCGGGACAGGACATGGGTGAAAAACTGTTTTTT.